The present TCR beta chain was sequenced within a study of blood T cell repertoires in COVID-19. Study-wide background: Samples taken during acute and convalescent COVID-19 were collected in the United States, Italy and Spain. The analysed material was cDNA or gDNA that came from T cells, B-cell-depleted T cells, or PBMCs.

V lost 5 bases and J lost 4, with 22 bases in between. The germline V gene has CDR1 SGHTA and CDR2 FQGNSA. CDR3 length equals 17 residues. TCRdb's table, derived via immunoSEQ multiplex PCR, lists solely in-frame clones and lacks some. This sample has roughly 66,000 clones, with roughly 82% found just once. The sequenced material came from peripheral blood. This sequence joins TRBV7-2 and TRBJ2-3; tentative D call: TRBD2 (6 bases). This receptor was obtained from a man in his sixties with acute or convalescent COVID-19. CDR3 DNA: TGTGCCAGCAGCGATAACCCCCCCGGGGGTGGTGCAGATACGCAGTATTTT. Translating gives CASSDNPPGGGADTQYF.